This T cell receptor beta chain was identified during a study of blood T cell repertoires in COVID-19. Study-wide context: COVID-19 samples collected from the United States, Italy and Spain covered acute and convalescent phases. T cells, B-cell-depleted T cells, or PBMCs provided the cDNA or gDNA that served as material.

Methods used by the authors: Scientists estimated how many nucleated cells there were by amplifying reference gene primers. Produced via immunoSEQ multiplex PCR; TCRdb's table is partial and in-frame only. D and trimming were read from the DNA, whereas the V and J calls and clone size are those reported in that table. The sample contains 350,000 to 450,000 clones, about 88% of which appear only once. Across roughly 25 US areas, participants ranged in age from about 18 to 100 years. The germline V gene has CDR1 MGHRA and CDR2 YSYEKL. This CDR3 is built from 15 residues. Trimming took off 4 bases at V and 8 bases at J, with 20 bases between the two ends.

This receptor was taken from a woman aged 18 to 35 who had been exposed to COVID-19. The rearrangement joins TRBV4-1 to TRBJ1-2; a possible D gene is TRBD1 (6 bases). The sequencing input was PBMCs or T cells enriched from blood (not recorded which). CDR3 protein: CASSPNDRNLWGYTF. For the CDR3, the DNA is TGCGCCAGCAGCCCTAACGACAGGAACTTATGGGGCTACACCTTC.